This TCR beta chain originates from a study of identical twins. Overall study results and limits: Models underestimated how often monozygotic twins shared out-of-frame TCR alpha.

There are 13 residues in the CDR3. Looked up from germline, CDR1 is DFQATT and CDR2 is SNEGSKA (reference sequence). The cDNA had a unique molecular identifier and a template-switch universal primer site. One entry per CDR3 protein results from TCRdb running MiXCR on the 5' RACE reads. The table includes a few hundred thousand distinct CDR3 sequences, about 18% detected once. This clonotype was seen a handful of times. As yet, its antigen is unknown. The sequenced sample was naive T cells sorted from blood. The sequence derives from a man aged 50 to 60 in good health. This sequence joins TRBV20-1 and TRBJ2-5; TRBD1 agrees at 7 bases. In nucleotides, the CDR3 is TGCACCGGGGAAGGACAGGACCGAGAGACCCAGTACTTC. Protein product: CTGEGQDRETQYF.